This T cell receptor (beta chain) emerged from a study of blood T cell repertoires in COVID-19. At the level of the study: Acute and convalescent COVID-19 specimens originated in the United States, Italy and Spain. Sources were T cells, B-cell-depleted T cells, or PBMCs; the material itself was cDNA or gDNA.

CDR1 SGHRS and CDR2 YFSETQ come from the germline V gene. V trimming: 4 bases; J trimming: 1 base; junction bases outside the gene matches: 4. The CDR3 contains 16 residues. Source study methods: Amplification with reference gene primers provided the estimates of nucleated cell counts. TCRdb's copy holds only in-frame clones and misses some; the assay was immunoSEQ multiplex PCR. Clonal size and the V and J genes are those of that table, whereas D and trimming came from the DNA. Counted here are 150,000 or so clones, roughly 80% occurring once; the ten biggest clones make up 3%. The genes are TRBV5-1 and TRBJ2-2; 10 bases match TRBD2. Source material: peripheral blood. This receptor was taken from an elderly woman with acute or convalescent COVID-19. The CDR3 loop is CASSPRTSGNTGELFF. In nucleotides, the CDR3 is TGCGCCAGCAGCCCGAGGACTAGCGGGAACACCGGGGAGCTGTTTTTT.